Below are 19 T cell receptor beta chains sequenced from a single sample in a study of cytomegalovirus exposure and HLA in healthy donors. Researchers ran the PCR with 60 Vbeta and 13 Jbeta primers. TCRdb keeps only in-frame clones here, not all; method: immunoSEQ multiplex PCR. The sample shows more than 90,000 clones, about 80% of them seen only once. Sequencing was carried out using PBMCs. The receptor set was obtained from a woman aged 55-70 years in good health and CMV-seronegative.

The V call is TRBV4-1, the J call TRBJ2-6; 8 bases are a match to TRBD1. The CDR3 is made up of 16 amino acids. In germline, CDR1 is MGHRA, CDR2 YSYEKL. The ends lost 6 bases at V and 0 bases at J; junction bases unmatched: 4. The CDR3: CASRPGTGSGANVLTF. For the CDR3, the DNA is TGCGCCAGCAGACCCGGGACAGGCTCTGGGGCCAACGTCCTGACTTTC.

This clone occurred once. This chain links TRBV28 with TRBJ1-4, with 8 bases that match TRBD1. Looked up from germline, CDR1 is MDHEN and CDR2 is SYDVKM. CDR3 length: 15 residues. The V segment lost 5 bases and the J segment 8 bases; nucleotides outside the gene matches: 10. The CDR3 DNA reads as TGTGCCAGCAGTCCACCCGGACAGGGAGAAGAAAAACTGTTTTTT. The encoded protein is CASSPPGQGEEKLFF.

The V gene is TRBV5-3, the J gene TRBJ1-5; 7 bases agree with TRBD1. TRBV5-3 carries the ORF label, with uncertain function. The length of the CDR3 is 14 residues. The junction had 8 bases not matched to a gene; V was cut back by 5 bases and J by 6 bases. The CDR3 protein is CARSSTGLSQPQHF. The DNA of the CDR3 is TGTGCCAGAAGTTCGACAGGGTTAAGTCAGCCCCAGCATTTT.

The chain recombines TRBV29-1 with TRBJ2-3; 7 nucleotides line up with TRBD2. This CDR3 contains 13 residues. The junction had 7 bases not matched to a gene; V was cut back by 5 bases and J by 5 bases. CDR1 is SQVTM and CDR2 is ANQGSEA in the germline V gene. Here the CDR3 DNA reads TGCAGCGTTCAGGCGGGGGTCATAGATACGCAGTATTTT. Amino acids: CSVQAGVIDTQYF.

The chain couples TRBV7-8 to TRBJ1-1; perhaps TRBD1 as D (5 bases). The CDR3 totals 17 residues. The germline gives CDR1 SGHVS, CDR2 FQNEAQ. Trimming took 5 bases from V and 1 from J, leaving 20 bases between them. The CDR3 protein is CASSPGVVGGGNTEAFF. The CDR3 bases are TGTGCCAGCAGCCCCGGTGTGGTGGGCGGGGGGAACACTGAAGCTTTCTTT.

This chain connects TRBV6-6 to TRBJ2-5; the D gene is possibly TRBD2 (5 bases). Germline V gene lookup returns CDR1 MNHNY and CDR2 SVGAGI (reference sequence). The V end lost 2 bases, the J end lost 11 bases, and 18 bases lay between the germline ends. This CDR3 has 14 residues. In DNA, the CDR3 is TGTGCCAGCAGTTACGGCCGGGATCGAATGGAGCAGTACTTC. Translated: CASSYGRDRMEQYF.

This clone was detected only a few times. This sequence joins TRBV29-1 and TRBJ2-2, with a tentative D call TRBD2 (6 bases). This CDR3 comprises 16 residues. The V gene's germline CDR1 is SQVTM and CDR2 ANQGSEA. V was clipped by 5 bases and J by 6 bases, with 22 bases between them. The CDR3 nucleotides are TGCAGCGTTTCCTCCGAACGGGAGCTACCACCCGGGGAGCTGTTTTTT. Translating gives CSVSSERELPPGELFF.

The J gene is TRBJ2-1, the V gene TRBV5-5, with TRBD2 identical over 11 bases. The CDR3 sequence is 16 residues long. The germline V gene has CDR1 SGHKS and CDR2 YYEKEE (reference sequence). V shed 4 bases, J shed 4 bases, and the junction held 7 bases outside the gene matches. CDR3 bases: TGTGCCAGCAGCCCAGGACTAGCGGGTCCTTACAATGAGCAGTTCTTC. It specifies CASSPGLAGPYNEQFF.

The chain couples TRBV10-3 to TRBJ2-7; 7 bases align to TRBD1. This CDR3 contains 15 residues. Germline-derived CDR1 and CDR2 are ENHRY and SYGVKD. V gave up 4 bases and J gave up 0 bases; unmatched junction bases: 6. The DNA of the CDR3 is TGTGCCATCAGTGCGGGGACAGTTAACTCCTACGAGCAGTACTTC. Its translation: CAISAGTVNSYEQYF.

CDR3 residues: CASSQRTANEKLFF. The DNA of the CDR3 is TGTGCCAGCAGCCAAAGGACAGCGAATGAAAAACTGTTTTTT. The chain combines TRBV7-9 with TRBJ1-4; TRBD1 is a possible D gene (6 bases). Germline lookup yields CDR1 SEHNR and CDR2 FQNEAQ (reference sequence). This CDR3 is 14 amino acids long. V lost 5 bases, J lost 5 bases, and 12 bases lay in between.

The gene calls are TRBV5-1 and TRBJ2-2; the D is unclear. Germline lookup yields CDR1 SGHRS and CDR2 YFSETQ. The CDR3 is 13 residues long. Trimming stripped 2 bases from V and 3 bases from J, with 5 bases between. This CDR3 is CASSFGDTGELFF. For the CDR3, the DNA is TGCGCCAGCAGCTTTGGAGACACCGGGGAGCTGTTTTTT. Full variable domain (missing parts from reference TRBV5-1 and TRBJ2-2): KAGVTQTPRYLIKTRGQQVTLSCSPISGHRSVSWYQQTPGQGLQFLFEYFSETQRNKGNFPGRFSGRQFSNSRSEMNVSTLELGDSALYLCASSFGDTGELFFGEGSRLTVL.

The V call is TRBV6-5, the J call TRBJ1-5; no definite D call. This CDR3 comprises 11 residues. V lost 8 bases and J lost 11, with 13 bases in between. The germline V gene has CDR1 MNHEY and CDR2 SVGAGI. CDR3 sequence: CASGGIAAQHF. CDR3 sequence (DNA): TGTGCCAGCGGCGGGATCGCGGCCCAGCATTTT.

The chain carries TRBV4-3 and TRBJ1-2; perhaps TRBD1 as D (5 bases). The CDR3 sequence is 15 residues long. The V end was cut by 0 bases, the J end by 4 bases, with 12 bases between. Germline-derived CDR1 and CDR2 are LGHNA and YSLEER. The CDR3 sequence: CASSQDRGGVYGYTF. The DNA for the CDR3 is TGCGCCAGCAGCCAAGATAGAGGAGGGGTCTATGGCTACACCTTC.

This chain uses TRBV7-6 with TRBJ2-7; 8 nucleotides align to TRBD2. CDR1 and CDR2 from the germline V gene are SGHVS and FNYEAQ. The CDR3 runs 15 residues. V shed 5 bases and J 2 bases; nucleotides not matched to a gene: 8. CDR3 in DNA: TGTGCCAGCAGCGCGAGAAGCGGGGGCCCCTACGAGCAGTACTTC. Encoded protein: CASSARSGGPYEQYF.

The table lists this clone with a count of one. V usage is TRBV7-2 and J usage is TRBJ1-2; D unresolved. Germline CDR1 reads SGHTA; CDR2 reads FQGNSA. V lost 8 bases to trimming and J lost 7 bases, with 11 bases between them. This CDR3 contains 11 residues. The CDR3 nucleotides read TGTGCCAGCCAGCGGACTGGTGGCTACACCTTC. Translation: CASQRTGGYTF.

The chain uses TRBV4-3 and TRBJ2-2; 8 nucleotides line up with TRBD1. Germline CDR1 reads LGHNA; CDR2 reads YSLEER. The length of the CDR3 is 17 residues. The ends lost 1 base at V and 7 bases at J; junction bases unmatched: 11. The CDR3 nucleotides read TGCGCCAGCAGCCAAGCTCCGGACAGGGTATTAGGCGGGGAGCTGTTTTTT. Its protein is CASSQAPDRVLGGELFF.

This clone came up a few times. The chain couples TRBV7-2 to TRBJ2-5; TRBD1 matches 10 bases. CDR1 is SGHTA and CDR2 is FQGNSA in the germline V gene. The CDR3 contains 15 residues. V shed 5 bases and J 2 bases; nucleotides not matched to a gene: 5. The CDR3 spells CASSAGGQGQETQYF. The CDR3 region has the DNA TGTGCCAGCAGCGCCGGGGGACAGGGGCAAGAGACCCAGTACTTC.

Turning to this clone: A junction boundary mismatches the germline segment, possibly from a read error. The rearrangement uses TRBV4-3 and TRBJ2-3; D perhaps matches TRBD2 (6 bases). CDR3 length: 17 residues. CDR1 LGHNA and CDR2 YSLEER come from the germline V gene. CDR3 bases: TGCGCCAGCAGCCACAATAGCAGGAGGGCCAGCAGAGATACGCAGTATTTT. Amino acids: CASSHNSRRASRDTQYF.

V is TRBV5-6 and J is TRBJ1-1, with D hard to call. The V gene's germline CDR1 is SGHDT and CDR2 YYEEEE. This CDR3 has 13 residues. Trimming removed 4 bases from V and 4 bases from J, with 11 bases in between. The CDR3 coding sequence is TGTGCCAGCAGCCCTGAGCTGAGCACTGAAGCTTTCTTT. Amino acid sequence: CASSPELSTEAFF.